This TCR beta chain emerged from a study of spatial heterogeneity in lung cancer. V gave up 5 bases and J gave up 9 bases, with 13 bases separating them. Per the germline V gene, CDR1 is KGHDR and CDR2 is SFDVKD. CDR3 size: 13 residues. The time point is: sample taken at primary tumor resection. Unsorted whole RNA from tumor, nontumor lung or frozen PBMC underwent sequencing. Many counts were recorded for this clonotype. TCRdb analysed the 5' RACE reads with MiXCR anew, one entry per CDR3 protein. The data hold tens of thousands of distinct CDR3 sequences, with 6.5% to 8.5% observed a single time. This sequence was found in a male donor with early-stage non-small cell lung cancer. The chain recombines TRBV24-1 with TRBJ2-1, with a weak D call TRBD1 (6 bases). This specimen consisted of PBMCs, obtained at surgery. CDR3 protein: CATSGKDSSEQFF. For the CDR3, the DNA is TGTGCCACCAGTGGTAAGGACAGCTCTGAGCAGTTCTTC.